The rows below give T cell receptor beta chains drawn from one sample of a study of CD8 T cells in Susac syndrome. MiXCR, applied by TCRdb to the immunoSEQ multiplex PCR reads, yields one record per CDR3 protein. The data show about 150,000 distinct CDR3 sequences, about 90% seen once. Sequencing was performed on CD4+ T cells from PBMCs. All receptors derive from a human donor in good health. The CDR3 runs from the conserved cysteine through the conserved F or W. A D gene is named only where the DNA matches it firmly. Clone size appears in some rows only: once, few, many, or a class for an expanded clone.

d_gene: NA
abundance: NA
v_gene: TRBV18
j_gene: TRBJ2-5
CDR3nt: TGTGCCAGCTCCAGGGGCCAGGACCAAGAGACCCAGTACTTC
CDR3aa: CASSRGQDQETQYF

d_gene: NA
abundance: NA
v_gene: TRBV7-2
j_gene: TRBJ1-5
CDR3nt: TGTGCCAGCCGAGTGGGGAGCAATCAGCCCCAGCATTTT
CDR3aa: CASRVGSNQPQHF

d_gene: TRBD2
abundance: NA
v_gene: TRBV5-4
j_gene: TRBJ2-2
CDR3nt: TGTGCCAGCAGCTTGGACCCGGGGGGGACCAACACCGGGGAGCTGTTTTTT
CDR3aa: CASSLDPGGTNTGELFF

d_gene: NA
abundance: NA
v_gene: TRBV5-1
j_gene: TRBJ2-2
CDR3nt: TGCGCCAGCAGTTTGTTTGGGCAGGATAACACCGGGGAGCTGTTTTTT
CDR3aa: CASSLFGQDNTGELFF

d_gene: TRBD2
abundance: NA
v_gene: TRBV7-2
j_gene: TRBJ2-7
CDR3nt: TGTGCCAGCAGCTCGTATAGCGGGGGGGGCTCCTACGAGCAGTACTTC
CDR3aa: CASSSYSGGGSYEQYF

d_gene: NA
abundance: once
v_gene: TRBV28
j_gene: TRBJ2-7
CDR3nt: TGTGCCAGCAGTCGAAGCGGGCAAGCCTACGAGCAGTACTTC
CDR3aa: CASSRSGQAYEQYF

d_gene: TRBD2
abundance: NA
v_gene: TRBV5-1
j_gene: TRBJ2-3
CDR3nt: TGCGCCAGCCACTTAACTAGCGGGGGAAACACAGATACGCAGTATTTT
CDR3aa: CASHLTSGGNTDTQYF

d_gene: NA
abundance: once
v_gene: TRBV7-8
j_gene: TRBJ2-3
CDR3nt: TGTGCCAGCAGCTTAGCAGTAGATACGCAGTATTTT
CDR3aa: CASSLAVDTQYF

d_gene: NA
abundance: NA
v_gene: TRBV2
j_gene: TRBJ1-1
CDR3nt: TGTGCCAGCAAACCCCGGGGGCCGGGGACTGAAGCTTTCTTT
CDR3aa: CASKPRGPGTEAFF

d_gene: NA
abundance: NA
v_gene: TRBV2
j_gene: TRBJ2-2
CDR3nt: TGTGCCAGCAGAGCCACAGGGAACGGGGAGCTGTTTTTT
CDR3aa: CASRATGNGELFF

d_gene: NA
abundance: NA
v_gene: TRBV5-1
j_gene: TRBJ2-5
CDR3nt: TGCGCCAGCAGCTTGGACAACTCTCAAGAGACCCAGTACTTC
CDR3aa: CASSLDNSQETQYF

d_gene: TRBD1
abundance: NA
v_gene: TRBV29-1
j_gene: TRBJ1-1
CDR3nt: TGCAGCGTTACGGGACAGCCGAACACTGAAGCTTTCTTT
CDR3aa: CSVTGQPNTEAFF

d_gene: NA
abundance: NA
v_gene: TRBV6-6
j_gene: TRBJ2-5
CDR3nt: TGTGCCAGCAAGGAGGCTCGAGAGACCCAGTACTTC
CDR3aa: CASKEARETQYF

d_gene: NA
abundance: once
v_gene: TRBV18
j_gene: TRBJ1-1
CDR3nt: TGTGCCAGCTCACCACGGGCAGGGAGTATGAACACTGAAGCTTTCTTT
CDR3aa: CASSPRAGSMNTEAFF

d_gene: TRBD2
abundance: NA
v_gene: TRBV20-1
j_gene: TRBJ2-3
CDR3nt: TGCAGTGCTAGAGGAGGGACTAGCGGGGGTAACACAGATACGCAGTATTTT
CDR3aa: CSARGGTSGGNTDTQYF

d_gene: NA
abundance: NA
v_gene: TRBV5-1
j_gene: TRBJ1-1
CDR3nt: TGCGCCAGCAGCTCCCCGAGGGGCAGCCTGAACACTGAAGCTTTCTTT
CDR3aa: CASSSPRGSLNTEAFF

d_gene: TRBD1
abundance: once
v_gene: TRBV20-1
j_gene: TRBJ1-1
CDR3nt: TGCAGTGCTCCGCCGGCAACAGGGGGTTACGAAGCTTTCTTT
CDR3aa: CSAPPATGGYEAFF

d_gene: TRBD1
abundance: NA
v_gene: TRBV7-9
j_gene: TRBJ2-4
CDR3nt: TGTGCCAGCAGCTCCGGGACAGGGGACATCATTCAGTACTTC
CDR3aa: CASSSGTGDIIQYF

d_gene: NA
abundance: NA
v_gene: TRBV3-1
j_gene: TRBJ2-5
CDR3nt: TGTGCCAGCAGCCAAGCGGGAAGGCAAGAGACCCAGTACTTC
CDR3aa: CASSQAGRQETQYF

d_gene: NA
abundance: NA
v_gene: TRBV29-1
j_gene: TRBJ2-2
CDR3nt: TGCAGCGTTGAGTACATTTCCAACACCGGGGAGCTGTTTTTT
CDR3aa: CSVEYISNTGELFF

d_gene: NA
abundance: NA
v_gene: TRBV12-5
j_gene: TRBJ1-1
CDR3nt: TGTGCTAGTGGTTTGAATATCGGTGTGTCTGAAGCTTTCTTT
CDR3aa: CASGLNIGVSEAFF

d_gene: NA
abundance: NA
v_gene: TRBV5-1
j_gene: TRBJ1-1
CDR3nt: TGCGCCAGCATGGGGGGCAGTAGGGTGAACACTGAAGCTTTCTTT
CDR3aa: CASMGGSRVNTEAFF

d_gene: NA
abundance: NA
v_gene: TRBV6-9
j_gene: TRBJ2-6
CDR3nt: TGTGCCAGCAGCTTGTTCAGGGGCTCTGGGGCCAACGTCCTGACTTTC
CDR3aa: CASSLFRGSGANVLTF

d_gene: NA
abundance: NA
v_gene: TRBV7-2
j_gene: TRBJ1-2
CDR3nt: TGTGCCAGCAGCCCTACCGGGGGGCAGAATGGCTACACCTTC
CDR3aa: CASSPTGGQNGYTF

d_gene: TRBD2
abundance: NA
v_gene: TRBV9
j_gene: TRBJ2-5
CDR3nt: TGTGCCAGCAGCGTCCTAGCGGGAGTGCGTGAGACCCAGTACTTC
CDR3aa: CASSVLAGVRETQYF

d_gene: TRBD2
abundance: once
v_gene: TRBV11-2
j_gene: TRBJ2-1
CDR3nt: TGTGCCAGCAGCTTCCGGACTAGTCGGGAGTCCTACAATGAGCAGTTCTTC
CDR3aa: CASSFRTSRESYNEQFF

d_gene: TRBD1
abundance: NA
v_gene: TRBV2
j_gene: TRBJ2-7
CDR3nt: TGTGCCAGCACCCGGACAGGGGGGCCCCACGAGCAGTACTTC
CDR3aa: CASTRTGGPHEQYF

d_gene: NA
abundance: few
v_gene: TRBV6-2/TRBV6-3
j_gene: TRBJ2-4
CDR3nt: TGTGCCAGCAGCCTTGACAGAGCCAAAAACATTCAGTACTTC
CDR3aa: CASSLDRAKNIQYF

d_gene: TRBD1
abundance: once
v_gene: TRBV20-1
j_gene: TRBJ2-7
CDR3nt: TGCAGTGCTAGAGACCCCGAGCGGACAGGGAGGCACGAGCAGTACTTC
CDR3aa: CSARDPERTGRHEQYF